These 28 T cell receptor delta chains were sequenced from one sample in a study of fetal and pediatric gammadelta thymocytes. TCRdb re-processed the reads via CATT. The sample lists around 600 delta-chain clones, 33% occurring once. Sequenced input: Vgamma9Vdelta2 gamma-delta T cells from the thymus. Subset in this sample: sorted CD3+gammadeltaTCR+Vgamma9+Vdelta2+ thymocytes. The receptors derive from a child who underwent cardiac surgery and was recorded as healthy.

A few counts support this clone. It is likely a read error: a sequence one base away is far more abundant. This rearrangement joins TRDV2 to TRDJ3; 9 nucleotides agree with TRDD3. V shed 2 bases, J shed 0 bases, and the junction held 4 bases outside the gene matches. From germline, CDR1 is GEAIGNYY and CDR2 EKD. The length of the CDR3 is 18 residues. This CDR3 reads CACDIRGDTSWDTRQMFF. The CDR3 coding sequence is TGTGCCTGTGACATACGGGGGGATACCTCCTGGGACACCCGACAGATGTTTTTC.

This clone ranks as large. The chain employs TRDV2 and TRDJ3; D call uncertain. Trimming left V 0 bases short and J 12 bases short, with 8 bases between. From germline, CDR1 is GEAIGNYY and CDR2 EKD. The CDR3 consists of 13 residues. The CDR3 reads CACDTGHFRQMFF. The CDR3 DNA is TGTGCCTGTGACACCGGGCACTTCCGACAGATGTTTTTC.

As for this clone: A single base is all that separates this from a far larger clone, so a read error is likely. This sequence joins TRDV2 and TRDJ2; a weak D match, TRDD3 (6 bases). Here the J gene came from matching the DNA to germline, since TCRdb omits it. CDR1 is GEAIGNYY and CDR2 is EKD in the germline V gene. Trimming removed 0 bases from V and 0 bases from J, with 13 bases in between. The CDR3 contains 17 residues. The CDR3 spells CACDTAEGGALTAQLFF. CDR3 bases: TGTGCCTGTGACACCGCGGAGGGGGGAGCTTTGACAGCACAACTCTTCTTT.

This clone was counted only a few times. This is likely an artifact of a read error, given a far larger clone one base away. This chain links TRDV2 with TRDJ1; 7 positions agree with TRDD3. CDR1 GEAIGNYY and CDR2 EKD come from the germline V gene. The CDR3 spans 16 residues. CDR3 sequence reads: CACDMDLLGTTDKRIF. DNA for the CDR3: TGTGCCTGTGACATGGACCTACTGGGGACCACCGATAAACGCATCTTT.

As for this clone: A read error is the likely source, as a far larger clone sits one nucleotide away. The rearrangement uses TRDV2 and TRDJ1; the match to TRDD3 covers 7 bases. TCRdb offers no J gene call, so here the DNA was matched to germline to obtain one. Unmatched junction bases numbered 9, after V lost 2 bases and J lost 1 base. Germline V gives CDR1 GEAIGNYY, CDR2 EKD. This CDR3 region has 16 residues. The CDR3 sequence: CACDMALLGTTDKLIF. CDR3 bases: TGTGCCTGTGACATGGCCCTACTGGGGACCACCGATAAACTCATCTTT.

For this clone: It differs at one base from a far larger clone, so likely a read error. The V gene is uncalled and the J gene is TRDJ3; the table's D call TRDD3 went unverified against the DNA. The CDR3 is 18 amino acids. The DNA for the CDR3 is TGTGCCTGTGACAAAGTACTGGGGGATACCTGGGACACCCGACAGATGATTTTC. Translation gives CACDKVLGDTWDTRQMIF.

The chain has TRDV2 and TRDJ1, with 7 bases lining up with TRDD3. The V gene end was trimmed by 9 bases and the J gene end by 0 bases; junction bases not matched to a gene: 15. CDR3 length: 16 amino acids. Germline loops: CDR1 GEAIGNYY, CDR2 EKD. CDR3 sequence: CAGVCGGDEDTDKLIF. CDR3 in DNA: TGTGCCGGAGTGTGCGGGGGGGATGAAGACACCGATAAACTCATCTTT.

For this clone: A far larger clone is only one base removed, so a read error is likely. The chain has TRDV2 and TRDJ1; 7 bases agree with TRDD3. J was trimmed by 0 bases and V by 1 base; bases with no gene match: 4. This CDR3 is built from 15 residues. The germline CDR1 and CDR2 sequences are GEAIGNYY and EKD. The DNA for the CDR3 is TGTGCCTGTGACACTCGTACTGGGGACACCGATAAACTCATCTTT. Its protein is CACDTRTGDTDKLIF.

As concerns this clone: A read error likely explains this, since a far larger clone differs by one base. V gene TRDV2 combines with J gene TRDJ1; 10 bases fit TRDD3. No J segment appears in TCRdb, so it was assigned here by matching the sequence to germline. Unmatched junction bases numbered 4, after V lost 3 bases and J lost 4 bases. From germline, CDR1 is GEAIGNYY and CDR2 EKD. CDR3 length equals 14 residues. The CDR3 coding sequence is TGTGCCTGTGACGCCTGGGGGATAATCGATAAACTCATCTTT. This encodes CACDAWGIIDKLIF.

On this clone: A far larger clone differs by one base, so this is likely a read error. Called V gene: TRDV2; the J gene was not called; the table's D call, TRDD3, has no DNA check behind it. This CDR3 has 14 amino acids. Germline CDR1 and CDR2: GEAIGNYY and EKD. CDR3 in amino acids: CACDTVGDTDKLTF. The CDR3 nucleotides read TGTGCCTGTGACACCGTGGGGGATACCGATAAACTCACCTTT.

As to this clone: A far bigger clonotype differs at one base, so this is likely a read error. This chain joins TRDV2 and TRDJ1; 8 bases match TRDD3. TCRdb offers no J gene call, so here the DNA was matched to germline to obtain one. V lost 3 bases, J lost 2 bases, and 4 bases stayed unmatched. Germline values: CDR1 GEAIGNYY, CDR2 EKD. The CDR3 is 14 residues long. The CDR3 loop is CACDPVGDTDKLIF. CDR3 in DNA: TGTGCCTGTGACCCCGTGGGGGATACCGATAAACTCATCTTT.

By proportion, this clone is large. The gene calls are TRDV2 and TRDJ1; D might be TRDD3 (6 bases). The CDR3 sequence is 14 residues long. Per the germline V gene, CDR1 is GEAIGNYY and CDR2 is EKD. V shed 7 bases and J shed 0 bases, with 14 bases lying between them. CDR3 amino acids: CACTGTGYTDKLIF. The CDR3 DNA reads as TGTGCCTGCACTGGTACTGGGTACACCGATAAACTCATCTTT.

About this clone: Only one base separates this from a far larger clonotype, so it likely reflects a read error. The gene calls are TRDV2 and TRDJ1, with TRDD3 matching 7 bases. Germline V CDR1 and CDR2: GEAIGNYY, EKD. This CDR3 comprises 14 residues. This chain's CDR3 is CACDTVGDTDRLIF. CDR3 nucleotide sequence: TGTGCCTGTGACACCGTGGGGGACACCGATAGACTCATCTTT.

With regard to this clone: A read error is likely here: a far larger clone is one base away. The chain employs TRDV2 and TRDJ3, with 11 bases that match TRDD3. The J gene was not available in TCRdb and was assigned here by matching the DNA to germline segments. The junction had 5 bases not matched to a gene; V was cut back by 3 bases and J by 2 bases. The CDR3 length is 18 residues. The V gene's germline CDR1 is GEAIGNYY and CDR2 EKD. CDR3 region: CACDALLGDTWDTRQMFF. CDR3 nucleotides: TGTGCCTGTGACGCCCTACTGGGGGATACCTGGGACACCCGACAGATGTTTTTC.

A word on this clone: This likely reflects a read error, since a far larger clone is one base away. V usage is TRDV2 and J usage is TRDJ1; D is perhaps TRDD3 (5 bases). The J gene was not available in TCRdb and was assigned here by matching the DNA to germline segments. Germline CDR1 and CDR2: GEAIGNYY and EKD. The germline V and J ends were trimmed by 1 base and 0 bases, with 17 bases remaining between them. The CDR3 is 17 residues long. CDR3 bases: TGTGCCTGTGACACGAGAAAATCGGGGGTCCACACCGATAAACTCATCTTT. It specifies CACDTRKSGVHTDKLIF.

This clone showed up just a few times. A read error is the likely source, as a far larger clone sits one nucleotide away. The same CDR3 can be traced to other DNA sequences in this sample. This chain uses TRDV2 with TRDJ1; 10 bases fit TRDD3. Germline V gene lookup returns CDR1 GEAIGNYY and CDR2 EKD. This CDR3 spans 14 amino acids. The CDR3: CACDTWGIIDKLIF. CDR3 DNA sequence: TGTGCATGTGACACCTGGGGGATAATCGATAAACTCATCTTT.

This clone was detected a few times. A much larger clone lies one base from this, so it may be a read error. This chain uses TRDV2 with TRDJ1; D possibly corresponds to TRDD3 (5 bases). Germline CDR1 is GEAIGNYY and CDR2 is EKD. The CDR3 consists of 14 residues. V lost 5 bases and J 0 bases, leaving 12 bases between the germline ends. CDR3 in amino acids: CACAPVGYTDKLIF. Written as DNA, the CDR3 is TGTGCCTGTGCCCCAGTGGGGTACACCGATAAACTCATCTTT.

The chain employs TRDV2 and TRDJ3, with TRDD3 identical over 13 bases. As TCRdb names no J gene, one was assigned here on the basis of a DNA match to germline. This CDR3 is 21 amino acids long. Losses at the gene ends were 0 bases for V and 0 bases for J; bases not matched to a gene: 7. In germline, CDR1 is GEAIGNYY, CDR2 EKD. Here the CDR3 DNA reads TGTGCCTGTGACACCGCTACTGGGGGATACGCAAGCTCCTGGGACACCCGACAGATGTTTTTC. It translates to CACDTATGGYASSWDTRQMFF.

By share, this clone counts as large. The chain joins TRDV2 to TRDJ3; D unclear. This CDR3 has 17 residues. Germline V gene sequence: CDR1 GEAIGNYY, CDR2 EKD. Trimming pared 2 bases from V and 0 bases from J, leaving 10 bases between. Here the CDR3 DNA reads TGTGCCTGTGACAGTACTGTGAGCTCCTGGGACACCCGACAGATGTTTTTC. Protein product: CACDSTVSSWDTRQMFF.

As to this clone: A read error is likely here: a far larger clone is one base away. The chain recombines TRDV2 with TRDJ1, with 8 positions matching TRDD3. The J gene, absent from TCRdb, was called here by matching the DNA to germline. Germline-derived CDR1 and CDR2 are GEAIGNYY and EKD. The CDR3 covers 14 residues. The chain's CDR3 is CACATVGDTDKLIF. The DNA of the CDR3 is TGTGCCTGTGCCACCGTGGGGGATACCGATAAACTCATCTTT.

This clone showed up just a few times. Being one base from a much bigger clone, this may be a read error. Without a V gene call, the J gene is given as TRDJ3; the DNA was not compared with TRDD3, the D call given in the table. This CDR3 comprises 18 residues. CDR3 sequence (DNA): TGTGCCTGTGACACCGGGGGATATGCGTCCTGGGACACCCGACAGATGTTTTTC. Translating it yields CACDTGGYASWDTRQMFF.

As concerns this clone: This likely came from a read error, as a far larger clone is one base away. The gene calls are TRDV2 and TRDJ1; the D gene is possibly TRDD3 (5 bases). The J gene, not given by TCRdb, was assigned here from a germline match of the nucleotide sequence. The CDR3 has 19 amino acids. The V and J ends lost 0 bases and 8 bases respectively, with 30 bases between them. Germline values: CDR1 GEAIGNYY, CDR2 EKD. The CDR3 here is CACDTRILGCRKERDKLIF. DNA for the CDR3: TGTGCCTGTGACACCAGGATCCTGGGATGCAGGAAGGAGCGCGACAAACTCATCTTT.

About this clone: With a far larger clone one base away, a read error is the likely cause. The J gene is TRDJ3, the V gene TRDV2; 11 bases align to TRDD3. The J gene, absent from TCRdb, was called here by matching the DNA to germline. CDR1 and CDR2 (germline): GEAIGNYY, EKD. This CDR3 has 18 residues. The J segment lost 5 bases and the V segment lost 0 bases, leaving 5 bases of the junction unmatched. In DNA form, the CDR3 reads TGTGCCTGTGACACCGCGCTGGGGGATACCCGGGACACCCGACAGATGTTTTTC. Translating it yields CACDTALGDTRDTRQMFF.

This clone is labeled medium-sized (0.01 to 0.1%). The chain is built from TRDV2 and TRDJ1; 8 bases agree with TRDD3. This CDR3 has 15 amino acids. V shed 3 bases and J 0 bases; nucleotides not matched to a gene: 5. Germline values: CDR1 GEAIGNYY, CDR2 EKD. This CDR3 is CACDSSLGDTDKLIF. CDR3 DNA sequence: TGTGCCTGTGACTCCTCACTGGGGGACACCGATAAACTCATCTTT.

By its share, this clone is medium-sized. The chain is built from TRDV2 and TRDJ1; 7 bases agree with TRDD3. Germline values: CDR1 GEAIGNYY, CDR2 EKD. Trimming took 2 bases from V and 0 from J; bases not matched to a gene: 8. CDR3 length equals 16 residues. CDR3 sequence reads: CACDSVLGVYTDKLIF. The CDR3 DNA follows: TGTGCCTGTGACAGCGTTCTGGGGGTCTACACCGATAAACTCATCTTT.

This clone was detected a few times. Just one base apart from a much larger clone, this may be a read error. The gene calls are TRDV2 and TRDJ1, with 8 bases matching TRDD3. V gave up 0 bases and J gave up 4 bases; unmatched junction bases: 18. The CDR3 length is 19 residues. CDR1 and CDR2 from the germline V gene are GEAIGNYY and EKD. The CDR3 DNA sequence: TGTGCCTGTGACACCGTTAATCGAGGGATACGGGAGGACATCGATAAACTCATCTTT. Encoded protein: CACDTVNRGIREDIDKLIF.

Notes on this clone: One base away lies a much larger clone, so this may be a sequencing read error. V is TRDV2 and J is TRDJ3; TRDD3 matches at 10 bases. Losses at the gene ends were 2 bases for V and 2 bases for J; bases not matched to a gene: 5. CDR1 and CDR2 from the germline V gene are GEAIGNYY and EKD. This CDR3 has 18 amino acids. The chain's CDR3 is CACDKVLGDPWDTRQMFF. The DNA of the CDR3 is TGTGCCTGTGACAAAGTACTGGGGGATCCCTGGGACACCCGACAGATGTTTTTC.

In its sample, this clone is hyperexpanded. V gene TRDV2 combines with J gene TRDJ3; 13 bases map to TRDD3. The CDR3 length is 20 residues. In germline, CDR1 is GEAIGNYY, CDR2 EKD. V lost 0 bases to trimming and J lost 0 bases; unmatched junction nucleotides: 4. CDR3 in amino acids: CACDTFTGGYASWDTRQMFF. The CDR3 region has the DNA TGTGCCTGTGACACCTTTACTGGGGGATACGCCTCCTGGGACACCCGACAGATGTTTTTC.